The 29 T cell receptor beta chains reported below all come from one sample, sequenced in a study of monozygotic twins with inflammatory bowel disease (dated by TCRdb to between 2019 and 2020). The receptor library was made with 5' RACE. The instrument was an Illumina HiSeq 2500. With the reads reprocessed by TCRdb, a single entry stands for each CDR3 protein sequence and no DNA is reported. This specimen's table enumerates 350,000 to 400,000 distinct CDR3 sequences. Around 2.6% of the sample rests with the top ten. Material for sequencing was blood. The source of these receptors is a human donor with ulcerative colitis or Crohn's disease, or a healthy co-twin of an affected twin (not recorded which).

This sequence joins TRBV11-3 and TRBJ2-5; TCRdb's D gene call, TRBD1, goes unchecked for lack of DNA. Per germline, CDR1 SGHNT and CDR2 YENEEA. The CDR3 is made up of 16 amino acids. CDR3 loop: CASSLGVGRGGETQYF.

V usage is TRBV4-3 and J usage is TRBJ1-6; without DNA, the TCRdb call of TRBD1 cannot be checked. The CDR3 is 17 amino acids. The germline CDR1 and CDR2 sequences are LGHNA and YSLEER. CDR3 residues: CASSQDPRGTGNSPLHF.

The rearrangement joins TRBV27 to TRBJ1-2. The germline V gene has CDR1 MNHEY and CDR2 SMNVEV (reference sequence). The CDR3 is 14 amino acids. The CDR3 sequence is CASSPQMTNYGYTF.

This chain connects TRBV7-7 to TRBJ2-5. CDR3 length: 14 amino acids. The germline V gene encodes CDR1 SSHAT and CDR2 FNYEAQ (reference sequence). CDR3 amino acids: CASSPPGDQETQYF.

The CDR3 reads CSAGLAGIFTDTQYF. V gene TRBV20-1 combines with J gene TRBJ2-3; lacking DNA, the TRBD2 call made by TCRdb goes unchecked. The CDR3 extends over 15 amino acids. Germline-derived CDR1 and CDR2 are DFQATT and SNEGSKA (reference sequence).

The chain is built from TRBV7-9 and TRBJ1-1; TCRdb picks TRBD1, but there is no DNA to check that call. CDR1 and CDR2 from the germline V gene are SEHNR and FQNEAQ (reference sequence). This CDR3 spans 14 amino acids. CDR3 loop: CASSPLWGDTEAFF.

This rearrangement joins TRBV5-1 to TRBJ2-1; the TCRdb D gene call, TRBD2, has no DNA to confirm it. This CDR3 has 17 residues. The germline gives CDR1 SGHRS, CDR2 YFSETQ. Here the CDR3 reads CASSLVPEVAGGNEQFF.

The V call is TRBV3-1, the J call TRBJ2-5; there is no DNA to check the TCRdb D call of TRBD1. The germline gives CDR1 LGHDT, CDR2 YNNKEL (reference sequence). The CDR3 has 15 amino acids. CDR3 in amino acids: CASSPRRGYQETQYF.

The rearrangement links TRBV4-2 to TRBJ1-5. The CDR3 extends over 14 amino acids. The germline gives CDR1 LGHNA, CDR2 YNFKEQ. CDR3 residues: CASTLNPLNQPQHF.

CDR3 in amino acids: CASSGGSAYNEQFF. The rearrangement joins TRBV7-2 to TRBJ2-1; TCRdb gives TRBD1 as the D gene, but with no DNA this cannot be confirmed. The CDR3 extends over 14 amino acids. CDR1 SGHTA and CDR2 FQGNSA come from the germline V gene.

The rearrangement links TRBV20-1 to TRBJ1-5; TCRdb picks TRBD1, but there is no DNA to check that call. The length of the CDR3 is 14 residues. Germline V gives CDR1 DFQATT, CDR2 SNEGSKA (reference sequence). The CDR3 loop is CSARRGQGGQPQHF.

The CDR3 loop reads CASSQAGYGYTF. This chain uses TRBV4-3 with TRBJ1-2. CDR3 length: 12 amino acids. Germline V lookup: CDR1 LGHNA, CDR2 YSLEER.

CDR3 region: CASSYWAGVRINEQFF. V usage is TRBV6-2 or TRBV6-3 and J usage is TRBJ2-1; there is no DNA to check the TCRdb D call of TRBD1. Germline lookup yields CDR1 MNHEY and CDR2 SVGEGT. This CDR3 region has 16 residues.

V gene TRBV6-5 combines with J gene TRBJ2-5; TCRdb outputs TRBD1, but without DNA this stays unchecked. From germline, CDR1 is MNHEY and CDR2 SVGAGI. The CDR3 length is 14 residues. CDR3 region: CASSYSGGKETQYF.

This chain uses TRBV7-6 with TRBJ1-2; TCRdb's assignment of TRBD1 cannot be checked, as there is no DNA. The CDR3 spans 14 residues. The germline CDR1 and CDR2 sequences are SGHVS and FNYEAQ. CDR3 sequence reads: CASSLGGAGAEHTF.

The V call is TRBV4-2, the J call TRBJ2-3; TCRdb's D call of TRBD1 is untestable without DNA. The germline gives CDR1 LGHNA, CDR2 YNFKEQ. This CDR3 is built from 17 residues. CDR3 residues: CASSQEVGGAYTDTQYF.

Here the CDR3 reads CASRTALEQYF. The chain employs TRBV2 and TRBJ2-7. CDR1 SNHLY and CDR2 FYNNEI come from the germline V gene. The CDR3 is made up of 11 amino acids.

The chain links TRBV28 to TRBJ2-7; TCRdb's assignment of TRBD2 cannot be checked, as there is no DNA. This CDR3 comprises 15 residues. The germline V gene encodes CDR1 MDHEN and CDR2 SYDVKM. CDR3 loop: CASSARGGGSYEQYF.

V is TRBV15 and J is TRBJ1-1; TCRdb calls TRBD1, which cannot be checked without DNA. Germline-derived CDR1 and CDR2 are LNHNV and YYDKDF (reference sequence). The CDR3 is made up of 13 amino acids. CDR3 loop: CATSRDRTALAFF.

The CDR3 here is CASSLSTRETQYF. The V and J genes are TRBV7-9 and TRBJ2-5. This CDR3 is built from 13 residues. The germline gives CDR1 SEHNR, CDR2 FQNEAQ (reference sequence). The variable domain in full, completed from reference TRBV7-9 and TRBJ2-5, reads DTGVSQNPRHKITKRGQNVTFRCDPISEHNRLYWYRQTLGQGPEFLTYFQNEAQLEKSRLLSDRFSAERPKGSFSTLEIQRTEQGDSAMYLCASSLSTRETQYFGPGTRLLVL.

V usage is TRBV4-3 and J usage is TRBJ1-1; TCRdb returns TRBD1, unconfirmable since there is no DNA. Germline V lookup: CDR1 LGHNA, CDR2 YSLEER. The CDR3 runs to 17 residues. CDR3 in amino acids: CASSQVGTGRRLTEAFF.

The chain combines TRBV20-1 with TRBJ2-7; without DNA, the TCRdb call of TRBD1 cannot be checked. Germline CDR1 DFQATT, CDR2 SNEGSKA (reference sequence). This CDR3 spans 12 amino acids. The CDR3 region is CSARGPAYKQYF.

The chain couples TRBV4-1 to TRBJ2-7; TCRdb returns TRBD1, unconfirmable since there is no DNA. The V gene's germline CDR1 is MGHRA and CDR2 YSYEKL. CDR3 length: 15 amino acids. The chain's CDR3 is CASSHAELGGYEQYF.

This chain uses TRBV20-1 with TRBJ1-1; TCRdb calls TRBD1, which cannot be checked without DNA. This CDR3 comprises 14 residues. Germline V gene sequence: CDR1 DFQATT, CDR2 SNEGSKA (reference sequence). The CDR3 region is CSARLRGIYTEAFF.

CDR3 sequence: CASSLTWGPYEQYF. The J gene is TRBJ2-7, the V gene TRBV7-2. There are 14 residues in the CDR3. Germline V CDR1 and CDR2: SGHTA, FQGNSA.

V usage is TRBV21-1 and J usage is TRBJ1-3; the TCRdb D gene call, TRBD1, has no DNA to confirm it. TRBV21-1 corresponds to a pseudogene. This CDR3 spans 15 amino acids. The CDR3 spells CASSSPGQSGNTIYF.

The chain recombines TRBV7-2 with TRBJ1-5. CDR1 SGHTA and CDR2 FQGNSA come from the germline V gene. This CDR3 is 14 amino acids long. CDR3 region: CASSLAGGYQPQHF.

The chain is built from TRBV27 and TRBJ2-3; TCRdb proposes TRBD2, but this gene call is untestable without DNA. The V gene's germline CDR1 is MNHEY and CDR2 SMNVEV (reference sequence). The CDR3 is 15 amino acids. CDR3 sequence reads: CASSLNPAGKDTQYF.

The rearrangement joins TRBV20-1 to TRBJ2-7; the D gene TCRdb calls, TRBD2, cannot be checked with no DNA. The CDR3 totals 14 residues. Germline V gene data show CDR1 as DFQATT and CDR2 as SNEGSKA (reference sequence). The CDR3 sequence is CSAIKPSKLYEQYF.